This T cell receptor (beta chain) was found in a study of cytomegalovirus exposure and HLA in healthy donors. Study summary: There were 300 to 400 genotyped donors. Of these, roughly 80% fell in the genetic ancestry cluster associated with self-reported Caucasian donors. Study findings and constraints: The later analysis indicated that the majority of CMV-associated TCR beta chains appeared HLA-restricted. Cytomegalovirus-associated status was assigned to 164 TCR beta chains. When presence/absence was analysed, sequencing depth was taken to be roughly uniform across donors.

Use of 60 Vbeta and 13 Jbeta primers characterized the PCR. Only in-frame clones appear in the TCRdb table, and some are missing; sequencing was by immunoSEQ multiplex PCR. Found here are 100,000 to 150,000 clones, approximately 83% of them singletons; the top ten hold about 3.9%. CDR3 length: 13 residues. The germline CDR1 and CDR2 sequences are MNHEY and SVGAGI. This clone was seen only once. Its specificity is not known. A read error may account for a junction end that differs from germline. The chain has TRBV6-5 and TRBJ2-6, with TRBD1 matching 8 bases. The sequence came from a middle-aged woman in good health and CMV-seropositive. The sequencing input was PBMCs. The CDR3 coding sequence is TGTGCCAGCAGCCTACAGGGGGTCAACGTCCTGACTTTC. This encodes CASSLQGVNVLTF.